Listed here is a single T cell receptor (beta chain). The same CDR3 arises from other DNA sequences in this sample as well. The protocol was immunoSEQ multiplex PCR, while the TCRdb copy is restricted to in-frame clones and leaves out a portion. In the table there are some 2,500,000 clones, 93% of which are singletons. This sample was included in a study of shared clonotypes between healthy human individuals. Germline V lookup: CDR1 SGHRS, CDR2 YFSETQ. The germline V and J ends were trimmed by 0 bases and 1 base, with 7 bases remaining between them. This CDR3 has 14 amino acids. The clonotype comes from a man aged 18 to 30 in good health. Some clones in this sample may be carry-over from other donors' samples. This sequence joins TRBV5-1 and TRBJ1-1; TRBD1 is a possible D gene (5 bases). Input material: naive CD4+ T cells from PBMCs. Indicated subset: CD45RA+ positively selected. The CDR3 loop reads CASSLVGRNTEAFF. The CDR3, as DNA: TGCGCCAGCAGCTTGGTGGGGCGGAACACTGAAGCTTTCTTT. Full variable domain (missing parts from reference TRBV5-1 and TRBJ1-1): KAGVTQTPRYLIKTRGQQVTLSCSPISGHRSVSWYQQTPGQGLQFLFEYFSETQRNKGNFPGRFSGRQFSNSRSEMNVSTLELGDSALYLCASSLVGRNTEAFFGQGTRLTVV.